A selection of T cell receptor beta chains follows, all from one sample in a study of CD8 T cells in ankylosing spondylitis. TCRdb re-called the 5' RACE reads with MiXCR, one entry per CDR3 protein. The repertoire holds around 320,000 distinct CDR3 sequences, with 20% to 25% as singletons. What was sequenced was blood, either unsorted or a sorted T cell fraction (not recorded which). The receptors were gathered from a female donor with ankylosing spondylitis or in good health (not recorded which). Each CDR3 is given with its conserved first and last residue. A D gene is named only where the DNA matches it firmly. The size field is filled for only some rows; it gives once, few, many or a size class.

. | TRBJ1-5 | 13 | . | TRBV4-3 | CASSQDFNQPQHF | TGCGCCAGCAGCCAAGATTTTAATCAGCCCCAGCATTTT
few | TRBJ1-5 | 15 | . | TRBV6-1 | CASSRGQALLGPQHF | TGTGCCAGCAGTAGGGGCCAGGCCCTCCTCGGGCCCCAGCATTTT
many | TRBJ1-1 | 16 | TRBD1 | TRBV10-3 | CAIRATGGGLNTEAFF | TGTGCCATCAGGGCGACAGGGGGAGGATTGAACACTGAAGCTTTCTTT
. | TRBJ1-1 | 15 | . | TRBV9 | CASSGRSGANTEAFF | TGTGCCAGCAGCGGCCGGTCAGGGGCGAACACTGAAGCTTTCTTT
many | TRBJ1-4 | 13 | . | TRBV5-1 | CASSSLEPEKLFF | TGCGCCAGCAGCTCCTTGGAGCCCGAAAAACTGTTTTTT
. | TRBJ2-1 | 16 | TRBD2 | TRBV6-1 | CASRAASSGSPNEQFF | TGTGCCAGCAGAGCCGCCTCTAGCGGGTCGCCTAATGAGCAGTTCTTC
few | TRBJ2-7 | 13 | . | TRBV5-1 | CASSLTGQNEQYF | TGCGCCAGCAGCTTGACAGGGCAGAACGAGCAGTACTTC
. | TRBJ2-7 | 13 | TRBD1 | TRBV20-1 | CSARDVRGREQYF | TGCAGTGCTAGAGATGTGAGGGGGCGCGAGCAGTACTTC
many | TRBJ2-1 | 13 | . | TRBV28 | CASNFFGSSEQFF | TGTGCCAGCAATTTTTTCGGGTCCAGTGAGCAGTTCTTC
. | TRBJ2-5 | 14 | . | TRBV5-6 | CASIQGGRQETQYF | TGTGCCAGCATTCAGGGCGGGCGGCAAGAGACCCAGTACTTC
. | TRBJ2-2 | 16 | TRBD2 | TRBV27 | CASSLLAGVTTGELFF | TGTGCCAGCAGTTTATTAGCGGGAGTGACCACCGGGGAGCTGTTTTTT
. | TRBJ2-4 | 15 | . | TRBV6-2/TRBV6-3 | CASSAFRVAKNIQYF | TGTGCCAGCAGTGCCTTCAGGGTGGCCAAAAACATTCAGTACTTC
. | TRBJ2-1 | 15 | . | TRBV4-3 | CASSQDQGGDNEQFF | TGCGCCAGCAGCCAAGATCAGGGGGGGGACAATGAGCAGTTCTTC
few | TRBJ1-2 | 14 | . | TRBV9 | CASSGLRGIYGYTF | TGTGCCAGCAGCGGCCTCCGGGGGATCTATGGCTACACCTTC
. | TRBJ2-1 | 16 | . | TRBV12-3/TRBV12-4 | CASSLTGTGRRGEQFF | TGTGCCAGCAGCCTCACAGGGACGGGTCGTCGAGGTGAGCAGTTCTTC
. | TRBJ1-1 | 13 | . | TRBV5-5 | CASSLWTPDPAFF | TGTGCCAGCAGCTTGTGGACCCCGGACCCGGCTTTCTTT
. | TRBJ2-5 | 12 | . | TRBV18 | CASTETEETQYF | TGTGCCAGCACGGAAACCGAGGAGACCCAGTACTTC
many | TRBJ2-5 | 12 | . | TRBV29-1 | CSVAFGQETQYF | TGCAGCGTTGCGTTCGGACAAGAGACCCAGTACTTC
. | TRBJ2-7 | 12 | . | TRBV6-1 | CASSDNTYEQYF | TGTGCCAGCAGTGATAACACCTACGAGCAGTACTTC
. | TRBJ1-2 | 13 | . | TRBV5-1 | CASSLAPRDGYTF | TGCGCCAGCAGCCTGGCCCCCAGGGATGGCTACACCTTC
many | TRBJ1-1 | 12 | TRBD1 | TRBV24-1 | CATSDRQGLAFF | TGTGCCACCAGTGACCGACAGGGGTTAGCTTTCTTT
many | TRBJ2-1 | 11 | TRBD2 | TRBV12-3/TRBV12-4 | CASGTGTKGIF | TGTGCCAGCGGAACCGGGACTAAAGGTATTTTC
. | TRBJ1-1 | 12 | TRBD1 | TRBV11-1 | CASSLDRGEAFF | TGTGCCAGCAGCTTAGACAGGGGGGAAGCTTTCTTT
. | TRBJ2-5 | 13 | . | TRBV20-1 | CSASRGLGETQYF | TGCAGTGCTAGCCGGGGGCTGGGGGAGACCCAGTACTTC
many | TRBJ2-7 | 14 | . | TRBV5-5 | CASSLLVNSYEQYF | TGTGCCAGCAGCTTGCTCGTGAACTCCTACGAGCAGTACTTC
few | TRBJ1-4 | 12 | . | TRBV29-1 | CSVGGTGEKLFF | TGCAGCGTTGGAGGGACGGGGGAAAAACTGTTTTTT
. | TRBJ2-7 | 14 | TRBD2 | TRBV5-1 | CASRSGTSGYEQYF | TGCGCCAGCAGATCCGGGACTAGCGGCTACGAGCAGTACTTC
. | TRBJ2-1 | 13 | . | TRBV7-2 | CASSTAPQGEQFF | TGTGCCAGCAGCACAGCTCCGCAAGGTGAGCAGTTCTTC
many | TRBJ2-1 | 17 | . | TRBV27 | CASSLRSGTNFGNEQFF | TGTGCCAGCAGTTTAAGGTCCGGGACCAACTTTGGCAATGAGCAGTTCTTC
. | TRBJ2-5 | 13 | TRBD2 | TRBV5-1 | CASSRTSGETQYF | TGCGCCAGCAGCCGGACTAGCGGGGAGACCCAGTACTTC
. | TRBJ1-2 | 14 | . | TRBV15 | CATSTDRPNYGYTF | TGTGCCACCAGCACGGACAGACCCAACTATGGCTACACCTTC
few | TRBJ1-2 | 13 | . | TRBV6-6 | CASSYSVAYGYTF | TGTGCCAGCAGTTACTCGGTAGCTTATGGCTACACCTTC
few | TRBJ2-3 | 12 | TRBD2 | TRBV20-1 | CSARVSGRTQYF | TGCAGTGCTAGAGTTAGCGGGAGAACGCAGTATTTT
few | TRBJ2-1 | 17 | TRBD2 | TRBV5-4 | CASSLGGTSGTYNEQFF | TGTGCCAGCAGCTTGGGTGGGACTAGCGGGACCTACAATGAGCAGTTCTTC
few | TRBJ1-1 | 13 | . | TRBV11-2 | CASSPLPNTEAFF | TGTGCCAGCAGCCCGCTACCGAACACTGAAGCTTTCTTT
few | TRBJ2-2 | 16 | TRBD2 | TRBV2 | CASSRLAAYNTGELFF | TGTGCCAGCAGTAGACTAGCGGCCTATAACACCGGGGAGCTGTTTTTT
few | TRBJ2-1 | 11 | . | TRBV7-3 | CASSWGAEQFF | TGTGCCAGCAGCTGGGGGGCTGAGCAGTTCTTC
few | TRBJ2-3 | 16 | TRBD2 | TRBV7-2 | CASSPGLAGPPDTQYF | TGTGCCAGCAGCCCGGGACTAGCGGGACCCCCAGATACGCAGTATTTT
. | TRBJ2-1 | 20 | . | TRBV7-9 | CASTLYFDFSGPTKNNEQFF | TGTGCCAGCACCCTATACTTCGATTTTAGCGGCCCTACGAAGAACAATGAGCAGTTCTTC
. | TRBJ2-7 | 15 | . | TRBV5-4 | CASSLGFTASYEQYF | TGTGCCAGCAGCTTGGGCTTCACTGCCTCCTACGAGCAGTACTTC
. | TRBJ1-1 | 13 | . | TRBV12-3/TRBV12-4 | CASTEDLNTEAFF | TGTGCCAGCACCGAGGACCTGAACACTGAAGCTTTCTTT
few | TRBJ2-1 | 14 | . | TRBV20-1 | CSASVHNRGGEQFF | TGCAGTGCCTCAGTCCACAATAGGGGAGGTGAGCAGTTCTTC